This T cell receptor (beta chain) is drawn from a study of T cells in Graves' hyperthyroidism and ophthalmopathy (dated by TCRdb to the late 2010s). Broadly, across the study: Peripheral blood samples were taken at the time of initial diagnosis, prior to any treatment. To identify distinguishing TCR V-J signatures, a discovery cohort of about 100 patients was used, comprising 40 to 45 with Graves' ophthalmopathy and around 57 with stable Graves' hyperthyroidism. Whether ophthalmopathy could be predicted prospectively was tested in an independent validation cohort made up of under 20 hyperthyroidism patients plus 17 patients who later progressed to ophthalmopathy. The roughly 94 discovery patients were randomly divided into training and test sets at a 7:3 ratio. In several Graves' hyperthyroidism patients, the study also compared T-cell repertoires from thyroid tissue with T-cell repertoires from blood. Once sampling was done, hyperthyroidism patients were given methimazole at a starting dose of 30 mg daily, whereas ophthalmopathy patients were given high-dose intravenous methylprednisolone. The paper reports TCR Vbeta CDR3 sequencing of fewer than 150 peripheral blood samples: over 40 ophthalmopathy, 70 to 85 hyperthyroidism and around 17 progressor patients.

The table lists this clonotype with many counts. Its antigen remains undetermined. It has no much larger one-base neighbor in the sample; base qualities were not kept. Ophthalmopathy patients had moderately to severely active disease, with a Clinical Activity Score of 3 or more, a NOSPECS grade of 4 or more, and a disease duration of less than 3 months. Patients with uncontrolled infections, other autoimmune diseases, pregnancy or lactation were excluded. Clinical symptoms, serum thyroxine and TRAb, thyroid ultrasound, and orbital computed tomography formed the basis for the diagnoses. PBMCs were isolated from 7.5 to 10 ml of fresh peripheral blood by Ficoll-Paque density gradient centrifugation. Total RNA was extracted with Trizol reagent, and quality was checked on an Agilent 2100 Bioanalyzer. The TCR beta CDR3 regions were amplified from RNA transcripts. For the first round of RT-PCR on the TCR CDR3, the HTBI primer set was used together with the Qiagen OneStep RT-PCR kit. A second multiplex PCR round built the libraries, followed by size selection and purification. Paired-end sequencing of the libraries was performed with 100 bp reads on an Illumina HiSeq2000. As for how the authors treated the data: SOAPnuke was used to process the raw data, with reads discarded if the reads contained adapters or uncalled bases, had a mean Phred below 15, or lacked an exact constant-primer or identifier match. High-quality paired reads were merged with COPE v1.2.5, and unique nucleotide sequences were defined as clonotypes. Clonotypes were aligned to IMGT TRBV, TRBD and TRBJ reference segments using MiTCR v1.1. Analysis was restricted to V-J combinations with a frequency above 0.0001, which covered about 99% of repertoires. The TCS score was defined as the ratio of F50 (clonal expansion) to E x V (chaos), calculated using BLOSUM62-based TCRdist between CDR3 peptides within each V-J. Welch's t-statistics and random forest reduced 514 V-J features to fewer than 15, which were used in a naive Bayes classifier (R e1071). TCRdb handled the public reads itself, with Q25 trimming in fastp and clone calling in MiXCR, and kept productive beta chains. For every CDR3 protein sequence, its rows merge into one entry that carries the most common genes and DNA. The V and J calls were determined by TCRdb, not by the authors. Counted in this sample were 450,000 to 650,000 distinct CDR3 sequences; 12% to 15% of them appeared once. The top ten constitute around 7% of the sample.

Via the germline V gene, CDR1 is SGHTA and CDR2 FQGNSA. Deletion took 0 bases off V and 2 bases off J, with a span of 16 bases between the germline ends. From the cysteine up to the phenylalanine, the CDR3 has a length of 17 residues. Left in the record is the CDR3 DNA by itself, 51 bases read in frame from the first base. Results the study describes overall, beyond this receptor: In cross-validation, a model built on a 13 V-J signature told ophthalmopathy apart from stable hyperthyroidism with under 90% sensitivity and about 81% specificity, and in testing the same model reached 80%/75%. No statistical method was used to fix the sample size in advance, and group allocation was not hidden from the investigators. In validation, progression to ophthalmopathy was predicted by the model with 70% to 71% sensitivity and around 75% specificity, a median of 6.5 months before onset. Blood samples also contained most of the expanded thyroid clonotypes (frequency above 0.001), which suggests that blood repertoires may reflect thyroid immune responses.

Material for sequencing was blood. The TCR originated in a woman under 30 with Graves' ophthalmopathy. The chain was built from TRBV7-2 and TRBJ1-1, and perhaps TRBD1 as D gene, on 6 matching bases. The CDR3 reads as follows: CASSLAGHPWGNTEAFF. In nucleotides, the sequence is TGTGCCAGCAGCTTAGCGGGACACCCTTGGGGAAACACTGAAGCTTTCTTT.